This is a list of T cell receptor beta chains from one sample in a study of shared clonotypes between healthy human individuals. Sequencing was performed with immunoSEQ multiplex PCR; in TCRdb, only in-frame clones are kept and a portion is missing. The sample holds millions of clones, 85% to 95% seen once. The sample was naive CD4+ T cells sorted from blood. Source of these receptors: a man between 18 and 29 years old in good health. Both conserved end residues are part of each CDR3. D genes are given only for firm matches. Expanded clones get a size class; other rows say once, few or many, or leave the size out.

TRBV5-1	14	TRBJ2-5	once	NA	CASSLGQGGETQYF	TGCGCCAGCAGCTTGGGCCAGGGAGGTGAGACCCAGTACTTC
TRBV5-1	12	TRBJ2-3	NA	NA	CASSSAVDTQYF	TGCGCCAGCAGCTCGGCGGTGGATACGCAGTATTTT
TRBV6-5	15	TRBJ2-5	NA	TRBD1	CASSRIDRAGETQYF	TGTGCCAGCAGTCGAATTGACAGGGCCGGAGAGACCCAGTACTTC
TRBV30	16	TRBJ2-2	NA	NA	CAWSDRTRSNTGELFF	TGTGCCTGGAGTGACCGGACAAGATCGAACACCGGGGAGCTGTTTTTT
TRBV30	15	TRBJ2-1	NA	TRBD1	CAWSVPDRGLNEQFF	TGTGCCTGGAGTGTGCCGGACAGGGGGCTTAATGAGCAGTTCTTC
TRBV5-1	12	TRBJ1-2	once	NA	CASSFSGDGYTF	TGCGCCAGCAGCTTCTCAGGGGATGGCTACACCTTC
TRBV6-4	18	TRBJ2-7	NA	TRBD2	CASSEPAGREGIDYEQYF	TGTGCCAGCAGTGAACCGGCGGGCAGGGAGGGAATTGACTACGAGCAGTACTTC
TRBV5-3	22	TRBJ2-4	NA	NA	CARSLVRQVRTEARGLGNIQYF	TGTGCCAGAAGCTTGGTTAGGCAGGTCCGGACGGAGGCCCGCGGTTTGGGAAACATTCAGTACTTC
TRBV7-2	12	TRBJ2-2	NA	NA	CASTFKGGELFF	TGTGCCAGCACATTTAAGGGCGGGGAGCTGTTTTTT
TRBV7-7	15	TRBJ2-2	many	NA	CASSLIGGETGELFF	TGTGCTAGCAGCTTAATCGGTGGGGAGACCGGGGAGCTGTTTTTT
TRBV6-1	12	TRBJ1-4	NA	NA	CASTAGPLKLFF	TGTGCCAGCACCGCTGGTCCCCTAAAACTGTTTTTT
TRBV7-2	15	TRBJ2-5	NA	TRBD2	CASSSGGRPQETQYF	TGTGCCAGCAGCTCGGGCGGGAGACCCCAAGAGACCCAGTACTTC
TRBV5-1	14	TRBJ1-1	NA	NA	CASSWQGANTEAFF	TGCGCCAGCAGCTGGCAGGGTGCGAACACTGAAGCTTTCTTT
TRBV30	14	TRBJ1-4	NA	NA	CAWSVKGANEKLFF	TGTGCCTGGAGTGTTAAGGGGGCTAATGAAAAACTGTTTTTT
TRBV5-1	15	TRBJ2-1	NA	NA	CASSRGASSYNEQFF	TGCGCCAGCAGTCGTGGCGCGAGCTCCTACAATGAGCAGTTCTTC
TRBV30	13	TRBJ1-5	NA	NA	CAWSEGSHQPQHF	TGTGCCTGGAGTGAGGGATCTCATCAGCCCCAGCATTTT
TRBV2	16	TRBJ2-3	NA	NA	CASSSGRTGNSDTQYF	TGTGCCAGCAGTTCGGGGAGGACAGGAAATTCAGATACGCAGTATTTT
TRBV19	13	TRBJ1-6	NA	NA	CASSIIGSSPLHF	TGTGCCAGTAGTATAATAGGGAGTTCACCCCTCCACTTT